These 18 T cell receptor beta chains were sequenced from one sample in a study of Ad26.COV2.S vaccination and SARS-CoV-2 variants. The treatment here: about 20 received Ad26.COV2.S at low or high dose, single or two shots; about 5 received placebo; per-sample allocation not given. Material that was analyzed had been drawn on day 63 after the first vaccine or placebo injection. Profiled with immunoSEQ multiplex PCR; TCRdb holds only in-frame clones, not every one. This sample has 350,000 to 450,000 clones; roughly 91% occur once, and the top ten carry about 3.4%. The specimen comprised peripheral blood, sampled in a trial of Ad26.COV2.S vaccine versus placebo. The receptors were sampled from a person aged 18-65 years who received the Ad26.COV2.S COVID-19 vaccine or a placebo.

This clone was found a few times. The chain carries TRBV20-1 and TRBJ1-5, with 7 bases matching TRBD1. The CDR3 length is 16 residues. V lost 3 bases, J lost 5 bases, and 13 bases stayed unmatched. The germline gives CDR1 DFQATT, CDR2 SNEGSKA (reference sequence). CDR3: CSASRLGGTADQPQHF. In DNA form, the CDR3 reads TGCAGTGCTAGTCGTCTCGGTGGGACAGCAGATCAGCCCCAGCATTTT.

V is TRBV24-1 and J is TRBJ1-5; tentative D call: TRBD1 (5 bases). This CDR3 is built from 17 residues. Germline assignment: CDR1 KGHDR and CDR2 SFDVKD. Trimming pared 0 bases from V and 6 bases from J, leaving 17 bases between. CDR3 protein: CATSDLLPSGRGQPQHF. CDR3 coding DNA: TGTGCCACCAGTGATTTGCTCCCCTCAGGGCGAGGTCAGCCCCAGCATTTT.

The chain uses TRBV19 and TRBJ1-2, with 8 bases fitting TRBD1. The germline V gene encodes CDR1 LNHDA and CDR2 SQIVND (reference sequence). The CDR3 runs to 14 residues. The trim removed 7 bases at V and 4 bases at J, leaving 8 bases unmatched. Here the CDR3 DNA reads TGTGCCAGTAAGGAGACAGGGGTGTTCTATGGCTACACCTTC. Amino acid sequence: CASKETGVFYGYTF.

The chain recombines TRBV7-2 with TRBJ2-7, with 10 bases aligning to TRBD2. The CDR3 has 16 amino acids. J gave up 0 bases and V 6 bases, and 8 bases lay outside the gene matches. Looked up from germline, CDR1 is SGHTA and CDR2 is FQGNSA. In DNA, the CDR3 is TGTGCCAGCAGAGCTCGTAGCGGGGGGCCCTCCTACGAGCAGTACTTC. This translates into CASRARSGGPSYEQYF.

This chain joins TRBV15 and TRBJ1-5; 11 bases fit TRBD1. Germline V gives CDR1 LNHNV, CDR2 YYDKDF (reference sequence). The CDR3 contains 16 residues. Losses at the gene ends were 1 base for V and 7 bases for J; bases not matched to a gene: 6. DNA for the CDR3: TGTGCCACCAGCAGAGTTCGGACAGGGGGCATGCAGCCCCAGCATTTT. It encodes CATSRVRTGGMQPQHF.

V gene TRBV30 combines with J gene TRBJ1-6; D ambiguous. The CDR3 has 13 residues. The germline CDR1 and CDR2 sequences are GTSNPN and SVGIG (reference sequence). The V gene lost 3 bases and the J gene lost 7 bases, with 10 bases spanning the gap. The CDR3 reads CAWRVTINSPLHF. The CDR3 DNA follows: TGTGCCTGGAGGGTGACGATCAATTCACCCCTCCACTTT.

This clone has more than one count but fewer than ten. The chain combines TRBV25-1 with TRBJ2-5; the match to TRBD1 covers 10 bases. CDR1 is MGHDK, CDR2 SYGVNS, per germline. Trimming at V came to 3 bases and at J to 1 base, leaving 2 bases not matched to a gene. The CDR3 runs 15 residues. The CDR3 coding sequence is TGTGCCAGCAGTGACCGACAGGGGGCCCAAGAGACCCAGTACTTC. It yields the protein CASSDRQGAQETQYF.

The CDR3 reads CASSSTQGTMNTEAFF. In DNA form, the CDR3 reads TGTGCCAGCAGCTCGACCCAGGGGACCATGAACACTGAAGCTTTCTTT. V is TRBV7-9 and J is TRBJ1-1; tentative D call: TRBD1 (6 bases). The CDR3 sequence is 16 residues long. Germline V gene data show CDR1 as SEHNR and CDR2 as FQNEAQ (reference sequence). V dropped 4 bases and J dropped 0 bases, with 15 bases sitting between them. Drawing the rest from reference TRBV7-9 and TRBJ1-1, the complete variable domain is DTGVSQNPRHKITKRGQNVTFRCDPISEHNRLYWYRQTLGQGPEFLTYFQNEAQLEKSRLLSDRFSAERPKGSFSTLEIQRTEQGDSAMYLCASSSTQGTMNTEAFFGQGTRLTVV.

V usage is TRBV15 and J usage is TRBJ1-2; a weak D match, TRBD1 (6 bases). CDR3 size: 17 residues. Germline V gene data show CDR1 as LNHNV and CDR2 as YYDKDF (reference sequence). V was clipped by 0 bases and J by 5 bases, with 19 bases between them. The CDR3 DNA follows: TGTGCCACCAGCAGAGACCGGTCCGGGACAAGATGGTATGGCTACACCTTC. Translation gives CATSRDRSGTRWYGYTF.

V and J are TRBV25-1 and TRBJ1-1, with a tentative D call TRBD1 (6 bases). There are 15 residues in the CDR3. V lost 2 bases and J lost 9, with 19 bases in between. Germline CDR1 reads MGHDK; CDR2 reads SYGVNS. CDR3 in DNA: TGTGCCAGCAGTGAAGGGCCTGGGGGGCCGTCCCAAGCTTTCTTT. Its translation is CASSEGPGGPSQAFF.

The sample holds one count of this clone. The chain links TRBV3-1 (or the pseudogene TRBV3-2) to TRBJ1-3; no firm D call. V was shortened by 2 bases and J by 3 bases, with 8 bases between the two germline ends. The CDR3 covers 14 residues. The germline CDR1 and CDR2 sequences are LGHDT and YNNKEL (reference sequence). The CDR3 loop reads CASSQMRDGNTIYF. CDR3 coding DNA: TGTGCCAGCAGCCAAATGAGGGATGGAAACACCATATATTTT.

The chain joins TRBV7-9 to TRBJ2-1; D not certain. The CDR3 is 16 residues long. Trimming took 5 bases from V and 4 from J, leaving 18 bases between them. Looked up from germline, CDR1 is SEHNR and CDR2 is FQNEAQ (reference sequence). CDR3: CASSPPDPRLYNEQFF. CDR3 DNA: TGTGCCAGCAGCCCTCCCGACCCTAGGCTGTACAATGAGCAGTTCTTC.

CDR3 amino acids: CASSRRLAGFQETQYF. CDR3 sequence (DNA): TGTGCCAGCAGTAGGCGACTAGCGGGATTCCAAGAGACCCAGTACTTC. The gene calls are TRBV6-2 or TRBV6-3 and TRBJ2-5; 11 nucleotides align to TRBD2. V dropped 5 bases and J dropped 1; count of bases not matched to a gene: 6. Germline V lookup: CDR1 MNHEY, CDR2 SVGEGT. The CDR3 totals 16 residues.

This rearrangement joins TRBV24-1 to TRBJ2-2; a weak D match, TRBD2 (6 bases). Trimming removed 2 bases at V and 0 bases at J, with 9 bases between. CDR1 is KGHDR, CDR2 SFDVKD, per germline. The CDR3 length is 16 residues. CDR3 protein: CATSDSEGTNTGELFF. CDR3 in DNA: TGTGCCACCAGTGATTCGGAGGGAACGAACACCGGGGAGCTGTTTTTT.

This clone occurred once. This chain connects TRBV3-1 (or the pseudogene TRBV3-2) to TRBJ1-1; TRBD1 might be the D (5 bases). The germline V gene has CDR1 LGHDT and CDR2 YNNKEL (reference sequence). V shed 4 bases and J shed 6 bases, with 15 bases lying between them. CDR3 length: 14 amino acids. For the CDR3, the DNA is TGTGCCAGCAGCCTACGCGGGGGAAGGGCTGAAGCTTTCTTT. Translation: CASSLRGGRAEAFF.

The chain couples TRBV7-3 to TRBJ1-2, with TRBD1 matching over 7 bases. V shed 0 bases and J 2 bases; nucleotides not matched to a gene: 3. Per the germline V gene, CDR1 is SGHTA and CDR2 is FQGTGA. This CDR3 has 15 amino acids. The CDR3 loop is CASSLTGTENYGYTF. DNA of the CDR3: TGTGCCAGCAGCTTAACCGGGACAGAGAACTATGGCTACACCTTC. The whole variable domain, remainder taken from reference TRBV7-3 and TRBJ1-2, is GAGVSQTPSNKVTEKGKYVELRCDPISGHTALYWYRQSLGQGPEFLIYFQGTGAADDSGLPNDRFFAVRPEGSVSTLKIQRTERGDSAVYLCASSLTGTENYGYTFGSGTRLTVV.

This rearrangement joins TRBV7-8 to TRBJ1-1; D is possibly TRBD1 (5 bases). CDR3 length: 11 residues. In germline, CDR1 is SGHVS, CDR2 FQNEAQ. With 6 bases removed from V and 3 bases from J, the gap between germline ends came to 5 bases. The DNA for the CDR3 is TGTGCCAGCAGGACAGACACTGAAGCTTTCTTT. Translated: CASRTDTEAFF.

The V gene is TRBV19, the J gene TRBJ2-1; D is possibly TRBD1 (6 bases). Germline CDR1 and CDR2: LNHDA and SQIVND (reference sequence). CDR3 length: 14 amino acids. The V and J ends lost 7 bases and 1 base respectively, with 11 bases between them. As DNA, the CDR3 is TGTGCCAGTAACATGGACAGTTCCTACAATGAGCAGTTCTTC. Its protein is CASNMDSSYNEQFF.